This T cell receptor beta chain came from a study of cytomegalovirus exposure and HLA in healthy donors. Looking at the study overall: Drawn from HLA-typed donors, around 85 million unique TCRs were held in an early data release. Whole-study findings and limits: In an earlier analysis, most TCR beta V segments were productive about 87% or about 30% of the time.

About this clone: Its antigen is currently unknown.

This PCR relied on a set of 60 Vbeta primers and 13 Jbeta primers. Clones were read by immunoSEQ multiplex PCR, and TCRdb kept only the in-frame ones, dropping some. Its table lists approximately 50,000 clones. CDR1 is LNHDA and CDR2 is SQIVND in the germline V gene (reference sequence). V shed 10 bases, J shed 0 bases, and the junction held 8 bases outside the gene matches. This CDR3 comprises 15 residues. The V gene is TRBV19, the J gene TRBJ2-2, with 7 nucleotides matching TRBD1. The clonotype originates from a man younger than 30 in good health and CMV-seropositive. The specimen was PBMCs. CDR3 DNA sequence: TGTGCCACTCTGACAGGGTTCGCGAACACCGGGGAGCTGTTTTTT. Translated: CATLTGFANTGELFF.